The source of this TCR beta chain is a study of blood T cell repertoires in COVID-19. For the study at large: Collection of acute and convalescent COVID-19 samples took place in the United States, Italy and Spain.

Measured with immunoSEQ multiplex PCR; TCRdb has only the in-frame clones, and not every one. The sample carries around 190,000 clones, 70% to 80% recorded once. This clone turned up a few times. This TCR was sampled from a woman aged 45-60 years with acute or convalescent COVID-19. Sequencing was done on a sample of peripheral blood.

CDR3: CATSPTRRNHGYTF. CDR3 nucleotides: TGTGCCACCAGCCCAACCAGGAGGAATCATGGCTACACCTTC. The chain has TRBV15 and TRBJ1-2, with no clear D. Trimming shortened V by 5 bases and J by 6 bases, and 16 bases separated the two germline ends. From germline, CDR1 is LNHNV and CDR2 YYDKDF (reference sequence). CDR3 length: 14 residues.